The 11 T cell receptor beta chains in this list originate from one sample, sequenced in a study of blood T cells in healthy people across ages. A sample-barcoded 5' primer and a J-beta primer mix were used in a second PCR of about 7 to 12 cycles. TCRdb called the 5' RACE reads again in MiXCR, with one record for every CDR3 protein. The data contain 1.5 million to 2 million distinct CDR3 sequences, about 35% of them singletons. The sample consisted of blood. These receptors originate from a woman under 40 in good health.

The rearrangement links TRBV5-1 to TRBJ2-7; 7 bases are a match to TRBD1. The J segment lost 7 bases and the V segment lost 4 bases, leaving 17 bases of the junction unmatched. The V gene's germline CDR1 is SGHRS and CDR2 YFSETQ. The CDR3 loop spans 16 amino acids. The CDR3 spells CASSPALRGMHDEQYF. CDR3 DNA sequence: TGCGCCAGCAGCCCGGCCCTCAGGGGGATGCACGATGAGCAGTACTTC.

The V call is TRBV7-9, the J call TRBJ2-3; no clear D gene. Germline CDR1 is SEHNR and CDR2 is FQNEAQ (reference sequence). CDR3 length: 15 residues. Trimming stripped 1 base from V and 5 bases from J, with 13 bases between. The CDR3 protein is CASSLGLGIGDTQYF. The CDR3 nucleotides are TGTGCCAGCAGCTTAGGTCTGGGAATTGGAGATACGCAGTATTTT.

The CDR3 DNA reads TGTGCCAGTAGTCCCGGAGTAGCGGGGGGGATCTGGAATGAGCAGTTCTTC. Amino acid sequence: CASSPGVAGGIWNEQFF. The gene calls are TRBV19 and TRBJ2-1, with 11 positions matching TRBD2. Losses at the gene ends were 5 bases for V and 7 bases for J; bases not matched to a gene: 13. The CDR3 length is 17 residues. Germline V gene data show CDR1 as LNHDA and CDR2 as SQIVND (reference sequence).

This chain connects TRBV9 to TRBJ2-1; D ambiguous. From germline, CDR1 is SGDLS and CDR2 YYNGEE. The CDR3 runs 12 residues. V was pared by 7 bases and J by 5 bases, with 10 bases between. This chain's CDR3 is CASCSDHNEQFF. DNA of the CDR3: TGTGCCAGCTGCTCAGACCACAATGAGCAGTTCTTC.

CDR3 bases: TGCGCCAGCAGCGACGAGACAGGCGATAACTATGGCTACACCTTC. It translates to CASSDETGDNYGYTF. V and J are TRBV5-1 and TRBJ1-2; tentative D call: TRBD1 (6 bases). V was pared by 4 bases and J by 1 base, with 14 bases between. The CDR3 covers 15 residues. Per germline, CDR1 SGHRS and CDR2 YFSETQ.

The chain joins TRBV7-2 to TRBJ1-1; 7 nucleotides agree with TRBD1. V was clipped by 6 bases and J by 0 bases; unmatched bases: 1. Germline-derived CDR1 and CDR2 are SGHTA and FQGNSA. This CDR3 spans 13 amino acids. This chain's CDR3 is CASRTGMNTEAFF. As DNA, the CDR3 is TGTGCCAGCAGGACAGGGATGAACACTGAAGCTTTCTTT.

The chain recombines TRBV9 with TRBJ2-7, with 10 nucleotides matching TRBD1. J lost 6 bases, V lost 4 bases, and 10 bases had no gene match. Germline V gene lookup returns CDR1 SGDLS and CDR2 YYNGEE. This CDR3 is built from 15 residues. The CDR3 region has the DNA TGTGCCAGCAGCTTTGGACAGGGGGGCGAAGCCGAGCAGTACTTC. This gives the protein CASSFGQGGEAEQYF.

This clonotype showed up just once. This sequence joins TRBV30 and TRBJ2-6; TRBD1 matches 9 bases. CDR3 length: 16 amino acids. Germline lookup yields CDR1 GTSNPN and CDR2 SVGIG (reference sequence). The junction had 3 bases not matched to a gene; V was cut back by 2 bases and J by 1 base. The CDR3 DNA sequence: TGTGCCTGGAGTCCCGACAGGGGGTCTGGGGCCAACGTCCTGACTTTC. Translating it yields CAWSPDRGSGANVLTF.

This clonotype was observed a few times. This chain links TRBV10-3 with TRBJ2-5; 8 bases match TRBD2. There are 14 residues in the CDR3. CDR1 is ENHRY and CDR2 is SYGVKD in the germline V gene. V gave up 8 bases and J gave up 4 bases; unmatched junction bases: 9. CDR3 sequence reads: CAIGGLGGAETQYF. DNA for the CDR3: TGTGCCATCGGGGGACTAGGGGGGGCAGAGACCCAGTACTTC.

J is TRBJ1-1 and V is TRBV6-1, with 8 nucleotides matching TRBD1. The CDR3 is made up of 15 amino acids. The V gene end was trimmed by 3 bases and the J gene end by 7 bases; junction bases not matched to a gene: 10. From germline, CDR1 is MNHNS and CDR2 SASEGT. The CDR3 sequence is CASSDMGSGTGEAFF. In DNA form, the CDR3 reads TGTGCCAGCAGTGATATGGGCTCGGGGACAGGTGAAGCTTTCTTT.

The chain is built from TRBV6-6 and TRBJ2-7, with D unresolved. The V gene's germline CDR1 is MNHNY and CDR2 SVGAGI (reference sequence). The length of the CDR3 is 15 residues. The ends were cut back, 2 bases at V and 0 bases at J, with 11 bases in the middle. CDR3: CASSYVTAISYEQYF. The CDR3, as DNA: TGTGCCAGCAGTTACGTAACGGCCATCTCCTACGAGCAGTACTTC.